This T cell receptor beta chain derives from a study of T cells in localized non-small cell lung cancer. As for this clone: Antigen unknown.

TCRdb's table, derived via immunoSEQ multiplex PCR, lists solely in-frame clones and lacks some. The table has about 53,000 clones, 75% to 90% seen once. Findings and limits, study-wide: Adjacent lung was found to contain a median about 55 of the top 100 tumor clones. As only one tumor region underwent sequencing, heterogeneity remains possible. Uninvolved adjacent lung, not tumor, had the highest T cell clonality.

V shed 0 bases and J shed 3 bases, with 3 bases lying between them. The length of the CDR3 is 12 residues. Germline values: CDR1 SGHVS, CDR2 FNYEAQ. The genes are TRBV7-6 and TRBJ2-7; no firm D call. The source was peripheral blood mononuclear cells, collected before any cancer treatment. This receptor was identified in a man between 40 and 75 years old with stage III lung adenocarcinoma. The CDR3 sequence: CASSLANYEQYF. CDR3 bases: TGTGCCAGCAGCTTAGCGAACTACGAGCAGTACTTC.